This T cell receptor beta chain was sequenced during a study of CD8+ T cells in alopecia areata. Study-wide context: Patients received oral tofacitinib, 5 to 10 mg twice daily, for moderate-to-severe alopecia areata. Whole-study results and caveats: Lesional scalp displayed greater clonality than normal scalp, most notably in alopecia totalis/universalis.

With 3 bases removed from V and 2 bases from J, the gap between germline ends came to 9 bases. Per germline, CDR1 SGDLS and CDR2 YYNGEE. CDR3 length equals 13 residues. Lesional scalp punch biopsies and peripheral blood came from alopecia areata patients. PBMCs were stained for CD3, CD4 and CD8, and CD4+ and CD8+ T cells were sorted. About this clone: The target antigen is unknown.

Reverse transcribed after extraction, RNA yielded cDNA as the sequencing template. The table came from immunoSEQ multiplex PCR; TCRdb's copy has only in-frame clones and leaves some out. The data contain fewer than 150,000 clones, 50% to 60% of them singletons. The chain links TRBV9 to TRBJ2-7; no definite D call. Material: CD4+ T cells sorted from blood, obtained at week 0. This receptor was obtained from a human donor with alopecia areata. DNA for the CDR3: TGTGCCAGCAGCGCCTCCAATGCCTACGAGCAGTACTTC. It encodes CASSASNAYEQYF.